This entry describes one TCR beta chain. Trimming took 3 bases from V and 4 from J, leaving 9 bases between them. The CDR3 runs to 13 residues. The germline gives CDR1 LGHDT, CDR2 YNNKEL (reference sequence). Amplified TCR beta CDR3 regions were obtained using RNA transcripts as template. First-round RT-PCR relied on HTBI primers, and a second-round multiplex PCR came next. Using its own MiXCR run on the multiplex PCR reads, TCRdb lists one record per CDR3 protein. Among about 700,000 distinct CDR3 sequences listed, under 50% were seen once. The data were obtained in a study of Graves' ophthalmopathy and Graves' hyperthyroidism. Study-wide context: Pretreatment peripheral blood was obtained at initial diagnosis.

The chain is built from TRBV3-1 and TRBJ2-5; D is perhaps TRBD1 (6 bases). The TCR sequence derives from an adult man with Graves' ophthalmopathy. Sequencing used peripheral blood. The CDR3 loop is CASSQGTRETQYF. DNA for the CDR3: TGTGCCAGCAGCCAGGGGACAAGAGAGACCCAGTACTTC.